The next 29 T cell receptor beta chains were all read from a single sample in a study of T-cell reconstitution after alpha-beta-depleted transplantation in children. Preparation of the TCRbeta library was carried out with unique molecular identifiers. TCRdb processed the PCR reads anew with MiXCR; each CDR3 protein has one entry. Found here are about 240,000 distinct CDR3 sequences, around 13% of them singletons; the top ten hold around 2.8%. The sequencing used PBMCs from the stem cell graft donor, collected from the stem cell graft. These TCRs come from a human donor who donated a stem cell graft to a child with acute lymphoblastic leukemia.

This clonotype has at least ten counts. The chain combines TRBV5-1 with TRBJ2-3; TRBD2 is a possible D gene (6 bases). Trimming cost V 4 bases and J 4 bases, with 16 bases left between them. Germline V gene sequence: CDR1 SGHRS, CDR2 YFSETQ. The CDR3 is 15 residues long. The DNA of the CDR3 is TGCGCCAGCAGCAGTCTAGCGACACTCGCAGATACGCAGTATTTT. It translates to CASSSLATLADTQYF.

This clonotype was counted a few times. The V gene is TRBV5-1, the J gene TRBJ1-2; TRBD1 agrees at 7 bases. The CDR3 totals 13 residues. V was clipped by 4 bases and J by 3 bases; unmatched bases: 3. The germline V gene has CDR1 SGHRS and CDR2 YFSETQ. The DNA for the CDR3 is TGCGCCAGCAGCGTCGGGACAGACTATGGCTACACCTTC. Its protein product is CASSVGTDYGYTF. The full variable domain, with the rest looked up from reference TRBV5-1 and TRBJ1-2, is KAGVTQTPRYLIKTRGQQVTLSCSPISGHRSVSWYQQTPGQGLQFLFEYFSETQRNKGNFPGRFSGRQFSNSRSEMNVSTLELGDSALYLCASSVGTDYGYTFGSGTRLTVV.

This clonotype was recorded at least ten times. The rearrangement uses TRBV5-1 and TRBJ2-5, with 10 bases identical to TRBD1. Losses at the gene ends were 0 bases for V and 3 bases for J; bases not matched to a gene: 2. Germline V lookup: CDR1 SGHRS, CDR2 YFSETQ. This CDR3 has 15 amino acids. DNA of the CDR3: TGCGCCAGCAGCTTGGTTGGGACAGGGGAAGAGACCCAGTACTTC. This gives the protein CASSLVGTGEETQYF.

This clonotype appeared many times. The chain couples TRBV20-1 to TRBJ1-5; no firm D call. Germline V gene lookup returns CDR1 DFQATT and CDR2 SNEGSKA (reference sequence). This CDR3 comprises 15 residues. Trimming left V 5 bases short and J 2 bases short, with 16 bases between. The CDR3 reads CSAYLPITRNQPQHF. The CDR3 DNA follows: TGCAGTGCTTACCTCCCTATAACGCGCAATCAGCCCCAGCATTTT.

This clonotype was detected ten times or more. The CDR3 DNA follows: TGCAGTGCTAGAGATGAAAGACTGGGCCGGAGGAATTCACCCCTCCACTTT. Protein: CSARDERLGRRNSPLHF. V usage is TRBV20-1 and J usage is TRBJ1-6; D is ambiguous. The CDR3 runs to 17 residues. Germline CDR1 is DFQATT and CDR2 is SNEGSKA (reference sequence). V was trimmed by 0 bases and J by 7 bases, leaving 19 bases between them.

This clonotype occurred many times. V usage is TRBV28 and J usage is TRBJ2-3; 8 bases agree with TRBD1. The CDR3 length is 16 residues. V lost 6 bases and J lost 0; bases outside the gene matches: 8. The V gene's germline CDR1 is MDHEN and CDR2 SYDVKM. CDR3 DNA: TGTGCCAGCAGCCGTCCTACAGGGGGTAGCACAGATACGCAGTATTTT. As protein: CASSRPTGGSTDTQYF.

This clonotype was seen many times. The chain couples TRBV15 to TRBJ2-3; D is perhaps TRBD2 (5 bases). Germline V gene data show CDR1 as LNHNV and CDR2 as YYDKDF (reference sequence). The V end lost 4 bases, the J end lost 8 bases, and 13 bases lay between the germline ends. CDR3 size: 13 residues. CDR3 residues: CATSKTREGTQYF. The CDR3 nucleotides read TGTGCCACCAGCAAAACTCGGGAAGGTACGCAGTATTTT.

The chain is built from TRBV15 and TRBJ2-4, with D tentatively TRBD2 (7 bases). Trimming pared 5 bases from V and 0 bases from J, leaving 11 bases between. The germline gives CDR1 LNHNV, CDR2 YYDKDF (reference sequence). CDR3 size: 15 residues. The CDR3 loop reads CATSLGGLAKNIQYF. The CDR3 nucleotides are TGTGCCACCAGCCTGGGGGGGCTAGCCAAAAACATTCAGTACTTC.

This clonotype has just a few counts. The rearrangement joins TRBV7-9 to TRBJ2-1; D is perhaps TRBD1 (5 bases). The germline gives CDR1 SEHNR, CDR2 FQNEAQ (reference sequence). V was trimmed by 5 bases and J by 3 bases, leaving 14 bases between them. This CDR3 is 15 amino acids long. CDR3 DNA: TGTGCCAGCAGCAGATCCTATGACAGCTACAATGAGCAGTTCTTC. This encodes CASSRSYDSYNEQFF.

This clonotype has a handful of counts. The V call is TRBV12-3 or TRBV12-4, the J call TRBJ2-3, with 7 bases identical to TRBD2. The length of the CDR3 is 18 residues. Trimming cost V 6 bases and J 1 base; bases outside gene matches: 16. The CDR3 region has the DNA TGTGCCAGCAGCCAGACATACCAGCGGGATGAACGCACAGATACGCAGTATTTT. Amino acids: CASSQTYQRDERTDTQYF.

This clonotype was recorded at least ten times. This chain links TRBV14 with TRBJ1-1, with D unresolved. The CDR3 sequence is 13 residues long. Germline values: CDR1 SGHDN, CDR2 FVKESK. Trimming removed 0 bases at V and 4 bases at J, with 6 bases between. The CDR3 loop is CASSQEGSTEAFF. The CDR3 DNA sequence: TGTGCCAGCAGCCAAGAAGGGTCCACTGAAGCTTTCTTT.

The J gene is TRBJ1-5, the V gene TRBV6-2 or TRBV6-3, with 7 bases lining up with TRBD1. CDR1 is MNHEY, CDR2 SVGEGT, per germline. The V gene end was trimmed by 2 bases and the J gene end by 6 bases; junction bases not matched to a gene: 7. The CDR3 consists of 15 residues. Here the CDR3 DNA reads TGTGCCAGCAGTTACGTTAAAAGGGGGCTTCAGCCCCAGCATTTT. Its protein is CASSYVKRGLQPQHF.

Many counts were recorded for this clonotype. V gene TRBV29-1 combines with J gene TRBJ2-1; no definite D call. V lost 0 bases, J lost 8 bases, and 14 bases lay in between. Germline CDR1 reads SQVTM; CDR2 reads ANQGSEA. The CDR3 is made up of 14 amino acids. The chain's CDR3 is CSVEESLRPHEQFF. CDR3 coding DNA: TGCAGCGTTGAAGAGAGCCTCAGGCCCCATGAGCAGTTCTTC.

This clonotype was found many times. The chain joins TRBV10-3 to TRBJ2-5, with 7 positions matching TRBD1. The CDR3 totals 14 residues. V dropped 4 bases and J dropped 1; count of bases not matched to a gene: 3. Germline-derived CDR1 and CDR2 are ENHRY and SYGVKD. The CDR3 is CAISVEGAQETQYF. The CDR3 region has the DNA TGTGCCATCAGTGTTGAGGGGGCCCAAGAGACCCAGTACTTC.

This clonotype was seen at least ten times. V usage is TRBV20-1 and J usage is TRBJ1-2; unclear D gene. From germline, CDR1 is DFQATT and CDR2 SNEGSKA (reference sequence). The V end was cut by 4 bases, the J end by 4 bases, with 19 bases between. CDR3 length: 15 residues. This CDR3 is CSAMAGRDVSYGYTF. CDR3 bases: TGCAGTGCTATGGCTGGGAGAGATGTCTCCTATGGCTACACCTTC.

This clonotype occurred many times. The chain recombines TRBV9 with TRBJ2-1; TRBD1 might be the D (6 bases). CDR3 length: 15 amino acids. Germline V gene data show CDR1 as SGDLS and CDR2 as YYNGEE. The V and J ends lost 0 bases and 7 bases respectively, with 14 bases between them. CDR3 in amino acids: CASSVDPTGTNEQFF. In nucleotides, the CDR3 is TGTGCCAGCAGCGTAGATCCGACGGGGACAAATGAGCAGTTCTTC.

This clonotype was picked up a small number of times. The chain is built from TRBV30 and TRBJ1-2; D perhaps matches TRBD1 (6 bases). CDR1 and CDR2 (germline): GTSNPN, SVGIG (reference sequence). The CDR3 is 12 amino acids. V lost 5 bases, J lost 4 bases, and 11 bases lay in between. The CDR3 nucleotides read TGTGCCTGGCAGCGGACAGTCTATGGCTACACCTTC. This gives the protein CAWQRTVYGYTF.

The sample holds many counts of this clonotype. The V and J genes are TRBV11-1 and TRBJ2-3, with D possibly matching TRBD2 (6 bases). V lost 2 bases, J lost 1 base, and 19 bases lay in between. This CDR3 contains 18 residues. The V gene's germline CDR1 is SGHAT and CDR2 FQDESV (reference sequence). As DNA, the CDR3 is TGTGCCAGCAGCTTATTGGGGGGAGGATGGTCGGGCACAGATACGCAGTATTTT. It encodes CASSLLGGGWSGTDTQYF.

This clonotype was seen repeatedly, ten times or more. The chain couples TRBV12-3 or TRBV12-4 to TRBJ2-3; possibly TRBD2 for D (6 bases). V shed 3 bases and J shed 4 bases, with 11 bases lying between them. The CDR3 totals 14 residues. The CDR3 coding sequence is TGTGCCAGCAGTTTGGGGGGAGACGCAGATACGCAGTATTTT. Translated, it gives CASSLGGDADTQYF.

This clonotype has a count of ten or more. This chain links TRBV7-9 with TRBJ2-7, with unresolved D. Germline-derived CDR1 and CDR2 are SEHNR and FQNEAQ (reference sequence). V was shortened by 5 bases and J by 1 base, with 18 bases between the two germline ends. The CDR3 consists of 16 residues. CDR3 DNA: TGTGCCAGCAGCCCCGAGCGACAAGGAACGTCCTACGAGCAGTACTTC. Its translation: CASSPERQGTSYEQYF. Drawing the rest from reference TRBV7-9 and TRBJ2-7, the complete variable domain is DTGVSQNPRHKITKRGQNVTFRCDPISEHNRLYWYRQTLGQGPEFLTYFQNEAQLEKSRLLSDRFSAERPKGSFSTLEIQRTEQGDSAMYLCASSPERQGTSYEQYFGPGTRLTVT.

This clonotype was recorded many times. J is TRBJ2-2 and V is TRBV20-1, with 7 bases lining up with TRBD2. Trimming took 2 bases from V and 7 from J; bases not matched to a gene: 4. Germline CDR1 reads DFQATT; CDR2 reads SNEGSKA (reference sequence). CDR3 length: 13 residues. The CDR3 region has the DNA TGCAGTGCTAGAAGGGAGGGTAGCGGGGAGCTGTTTTTT. Translating it yields CSARREGSGELFF.

Ten or more counts support this clonotype. The rearrangement uses TRBV29-1 and TRBJ1-2; the D is unclear. V was shortened by 1 base and J by 4 bases, with 13 bases between the two germline ends. The CDR3 contains 14 residues. Per germline, CDR1 SQVTM and CDR2 ANQGSEA. The CDR3 loop is CSVEGASWSYGYTF. The CDR3 DNA reads as TGCAGCGTTGAAGGTGCATCATGGAGCTATGGCTACACCTTC.

The sample holds many counts of this clonotype. In DNA, the CDR3 is TGTGCCAGCAGCTTTATCACAGGGGGCTACACCTTC. This translates into CASSFITGGYTF. V gene TRBV7-9 combines with J gene TRBJ1-2, with D possibly matching TRBD1 (6 bases). The CDR3 extends over 12 amino acids. V was trimmed by 3 bases and J by 8 bases, leaving 10 bases between them. Germline V gene sequence: CDR1 SEHNR, CDR2 FQNEAQ (reference sequence).

V is TRBV7-9 and J is TRBJ2-7, with 7 bases fitting TRBD1. CDR3 length: 16 amino acids. From germline, CDR1 is SEHNR and CDR2 FQNEAQ (reference sequence). V was pared by 1 base and J by 5 bases, with 11 bases of the junction left unmatched. The CDR3 DNA reads as TGTGCCAGCAGCTTAGTTAACAGGGGCGCTGGGGACGAGCAGTACTTC. Encoded protein: CASSLVNRGAGDEQYF.

CDR3 region: CASSLDKFNRLDTEAFF. CDR3 sequence (DNA): TGTGCCAGCAGCCTAGACAAATTTAATAGGTTGGACACTGAAGCTTTCTTT. V gene TRBV28 combines with J gene TRBJ1-1; D is unclear. Trimming shortened V by 6 bases and J by 3 bases, and 23 bases separated the two germline ends. This CDR3 has 17 amino acids. Germline loops: CDR1 MDHEN, CDR2 SYDVKM.

This clonotype came up many times. The V call is TRBV4-2, the J call TRBJ2-6, with TRBD2 matching 8 bases. CDR1 and CDR2 from the germline V gene are LGHNA and YNFKEQ. The CDR3 sequence is 17 residues long. Losses at the gene ends were 0 bases for V and 2 bases for J; bases not matched to a gene: 3. CDR3 sequence (DNA): TGTGCCAGCAGCCAAGATGGGACTAGGGCTGGGGCCAACGTCCTGACTTTC. It is translated as CASSQDGTRAGANVLTF.

Concerning this clonotype itself: Possible read error: a much larger clone is one base away. The conserved phenylalanine or tryptophan is not found at the CDR3 terminus, so this likely reflects a read error. The chain couples TRBV6-2 or TRBV6-3 to TRBJ2-7; 8 nucleotides line up with TRBD1. Trimming took 0 bases from V and 0 from J; bases not matched to a gene: 4. This CDR3 contains 16 residues. Germline assignment: CDR1 MNHEY and CDR2 SVGEGT. The CDR3 bases are TGTGCCAGCAGTTACTCGAGGGGACAGGTCTCCTACGAGCAGTACTTG. It yields the protein CASSYSRGQVSYEQYL.

This chain joins TRBV18 and TRBJ1-1; no clear D gene. V lost 6 bases and J 4 bases, leaving 21 bases between the germline ends. Per the germline V gene, CDR1 is KGHSH and CDR2 is LQKENI. This CDR3 comprises 16 residues. The CDR3 nucleotides are TGTGCCAGCTCCCCAGTAGATTTTAGGTTCGGCACTGAAGCTTTCTTT. Protein product: CASSPVDFRFGTEAFF.

This clonotype showed up just a few times. This rearrangement joins TRBV15 to TRBJ2-1, with 11 bases fitting TRBD2. The CDR3 consists of 16 residues. Germline V gene sequence: CDR1 LNHNV, CDR2 YYDKDF (reference sequence). Trimming took 5 bases from V and 9 from J; bases not matched to a gene: 12. The CDR3 sequence is CATSDDSGRAWGEQFF. The CDR3 DNA follows: TGTGCCACCAGCGATGATAGCGGGAGGGCTTGGGGTGAGCAGTTCTTC.